This T cell receptor (beta chain) came from a study of T-cell reconstitution after alpha-beta-depleted transplantation in children. V shed 7 bases and J shed 6 bases, with 11 bases lying between them. Germline V gene sequence: CDR1 MDHEN, CDR2 SYDVKM. The CDR3 is 12 amino acids. For TCRbeta, the library was prepared with unique molecular identifiers. One entry per CDR3 protein results from TCRdb running MiXCR on the PCR reads. Of about 610,000 distinct CDR3 sequences in the sample, roughly a quarter were seen once. The receptor was derived from a boy in the first two years of life with Wiskott-Aldrich syndrome, due to receive a stem cell transplant. This chain joins TRBV28 and TRBJ2-3; D gene unclear. Sequencing was performed on PBMCs, taken before TCRalphabeta/CD19-depleted stem cell transplant. CDR3: CASNPSFDTQYF. For the CDR3, the DNA is TGTGCCAGCAACCCCTCTTTTGATACGCAGTATTTT.